One sample yielded the 12 T cell receptor beta chains listed below, sequenced in a study of T-cell memory formation after mild COVID-19. MiXCR, applied by TCRdb to the 5' RACE reads, yields one record per CDR3 protein. The sample records some 120,000 distinct CDR3 sequences, over 15% being singletons. Source material: PBMCs or a T cell subset sorted from them (not recorded which). Receptors originate from a man younger than 35 who had mild COVID-19 (a few samples of this study predate the infection). Cell type and time point are not known.

This clonotype was seen more than once but under ten times. The V and J genes are TRBV5-1 and TRBJ2-3; D may be TRBD1 or TRBD2 (7 bases each). Germline CDR1 and CDR2: SGHRS and YFSETQ. The V and J ends lost 1 base and 1 base respectively, with 13 bases between them. The CDR3 has 16 residues. The CDR3 loop is CASSLRQGGGTDTQYF. The CDR3, as DNA: TGCGCCAGCAGCTTGAGACAGGGAGGGGGCACAGATACGCAGTATTTT.

The genes are TRBV20-1 and TRBJ2-4; 13 nucleotides line up with TRBD2. The CDR3 covers 16 residues. Germline CDR1 and CDR2: DFQATT and SNEGSKA (reference sequence). The V and J ends lost 3 bases and 6 bases, in that order; junction bases with no gene match: 8. The CDR3 sequence is CSASLGLAGVGNIQYF. Here the CDR3 DNA reads TGCAGTGCTAGCCTTGGACTAGCGGGGGTTGGAAACATTCAGTACTTC.

The chain uses TRBV13 and TRBJ2-5; tentatively, D is TRBD1 (5 bases). This CDR3 contains 17 residues. V lost 2 bases to trimming and J lost 5 bases, with 21 bases between them. The germline V gene encodes CDR1 PRHDT and CDR2 FYEKMQ (reference sequence). CDR3 nucleotide sequence: TGTGCCAGCAGCTTATCAGGGTGGCGTCGAGGTCGGGAGACCCAGTACTTC. It is translated as CASSLSGWRRGRETQYF.

This clonotype was counted only a few times. The chain is built from TRBV6-6 and TRBJ1-1; TRBD1 is a possible D gene (5 bases). The germline CDR1 and CDR2 sequences are MNHNY and SVGAGI (reference sequence). This CDR3 has 16 residues. V lost 5 bases and J 6 bases, leaving 22 bases between the germline ends. The CDR3 DNA reads TGTGCCAGCAGTCGGGAGACAGCGAAGAATGGGGCTGAAGCTTTCTTT. Its protein product is CASSRETAKNGAEAFF.

Here the CDR3 DNA reads TGTGCCAGCAGTTACTCCGGTGGCGCTAGGAATTCACCCCTCCACTTT. It encodes CASSYSGGARNSPLHF. This sequence joins TRBV6-6 and TRBJ1-6; D unresolved. Looked up from germline, CDR1 is MNHNY and CDR2 is SVGAGI (reference sequence). The CDR3 runs 16 residues. V was shortened by 0 bases and J by 7 bases, with 13 bases between the two germline ends.

V usage is TRBV7-2 and J usage is TRBJ1-1; 9 nucleotides align to TRBD1. The CDR3 runs to 14 residues. CDR1 is SGHTA, CDR2 FQGNSA, per germline. Trimming took 3 bases from V and 4 from J; bases not matched to a gene: 3. The CDR3, as DNA: TGTGCCAGCAGCTTTACAGGGGGCATCACTGAAGCTTTCTTT. Protein: CASSFTGGITEAFF.

This chain links TRBV21-1 with TRBJ2-7; whether TRBD2, the table's D call, matches the DNA was not checked. TRBV21-1 is classified as a pseudogene. CDR3 length equals 17 residues. The DNA of the CDR3 is TGTGCCAGCGGAGCGGGACTAGCGGGGGGTCCTTCCTACGAGCAGTACTTC. As protein: CASGAGLAGGPSYEQYF.

The chain couples TRBV6-5 to TRBJ2-6; no reliable D call. The germline V and J ends were trimmed by 5 bases and 0 bases, with 8 bases remaining between them. Per germline, CDR1 MNHEY and CDR2 SVGAGI. The CDR3 has 15 residues. The CDR3 DNA reads as TGTGCCAGCAGTCAGTTTAGCTCTGGGGCCAACGTCCTGACTTTC. It translates to CASSQFSSGANVLTF.

Worth noting for this clonotype: Being one base from a much bigger clone, this may be a read error. This sequence joins TRBV12-3 or TRBV12-4 and TRBJ2-2, with 9 bases fitting TRBD2. The CDR3 spans 17 residues. For the CDR3, the DNA is TGTGCCAGCAGTTTCTCTAGCGGGGTACCGAACACCTGGGAGCTGTTTTTT. It encodes CASSFSSGVPNTWELFF.

This clonotype was seen only a few times. The V gene is TRBV12-3 or TRBV12-4, the J gene TRBJ2-5; D is ambiguous. This CDR3 contains 14 residues. The V end lost 1 base, the J end lost 0 bases, and 6 bases lay between the germline ends. The CDR3 here is CASSLGPNQETQYF. DNA of the CDR3: TGTGCCAGCAGTTTAGGTCCAAACCAAGAGACCCAGTACTTC.

The rearrangement joins TRBV7-2 to TRBJ2-5; the match to TRBD2 covers 12 bases. The J segment lost 3 bases and the V segment lost 5 bases, leaving 13 bases of the junction unmatched. The CDR3 is 18 amino acids. From germline, CDR1 is SGHTA and CDR2 FQGNSA. CDR3 bases: TGTGCCAGCAGCCCAGGGGCTAGCGGGGGGGCCAGAGAAGAGACCCAGTACTTC. This gives the protein CASSPGASGGAREETQYF.

V and J are TRBV19 and TRBJ1-2, with D hard to call. Germline CDR1 is LNHDA and CDR2 is SQIVND (reference sequence). The CDR3 length is 14 residues. The V end was cut by 5 bases, the J end by 5 bases, with 15 bases between. The CDR3 DNA reads as TGTGCCAGTAGTCCCCGGACGGGATCTTATGGCTACACCTTC. Its protein is CASSPRTGSYGYTF. Full variable domain (outside the CDR3, taken from reference TRBV19 and TRBJ1-2): DGGITQSPKYLFRKEGQNVTLSCEQNLNHDAMYWYRQDPGQGLRLIYYSQIVNDFQKGDIAEGYSVSREKKESFPLTVTSAQKNPTAFYLCASSPRTGSYGYTFGSGTRLTVV.